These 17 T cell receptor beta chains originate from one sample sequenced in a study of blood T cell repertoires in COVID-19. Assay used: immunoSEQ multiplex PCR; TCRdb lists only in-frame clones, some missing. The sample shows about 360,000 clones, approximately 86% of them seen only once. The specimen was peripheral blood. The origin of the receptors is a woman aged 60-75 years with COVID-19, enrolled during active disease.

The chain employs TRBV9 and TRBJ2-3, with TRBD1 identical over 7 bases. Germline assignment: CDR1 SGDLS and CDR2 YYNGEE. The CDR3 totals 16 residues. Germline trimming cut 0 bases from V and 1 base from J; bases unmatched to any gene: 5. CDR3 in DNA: TGTGCCAGCAGCGTAGAGGGGGCGATGGGCACAGATACGCAGTATTTT. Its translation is CASSVEGAMGTDTQYF.

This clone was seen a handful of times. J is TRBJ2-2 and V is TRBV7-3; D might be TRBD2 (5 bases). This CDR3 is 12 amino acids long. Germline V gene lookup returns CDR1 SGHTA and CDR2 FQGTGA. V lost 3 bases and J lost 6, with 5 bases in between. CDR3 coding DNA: TGTGCCAGCAGCTTCGGGGCCGGGGAGCTGTTTTTT. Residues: CASSFGAGELFF.

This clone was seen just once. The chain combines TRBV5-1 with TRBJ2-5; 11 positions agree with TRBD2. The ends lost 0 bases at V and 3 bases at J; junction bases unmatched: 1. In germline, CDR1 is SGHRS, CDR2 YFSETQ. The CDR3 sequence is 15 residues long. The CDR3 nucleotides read TGCGCCAGCAGCTTGGTACTAGCGGGGGAAGAGACCCAGTACTTC. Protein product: CASSLVLAGEETQYF.

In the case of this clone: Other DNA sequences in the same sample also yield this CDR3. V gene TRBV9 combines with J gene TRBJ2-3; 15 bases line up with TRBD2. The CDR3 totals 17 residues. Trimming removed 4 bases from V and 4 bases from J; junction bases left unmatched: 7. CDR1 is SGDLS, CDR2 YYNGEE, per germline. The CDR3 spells CASSPGTSGGRADTQYF. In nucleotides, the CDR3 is TGTGCCAGCAGCCCAGGGACTAGCGGGGGGCGAGCAGATACGCAGTATTTT.

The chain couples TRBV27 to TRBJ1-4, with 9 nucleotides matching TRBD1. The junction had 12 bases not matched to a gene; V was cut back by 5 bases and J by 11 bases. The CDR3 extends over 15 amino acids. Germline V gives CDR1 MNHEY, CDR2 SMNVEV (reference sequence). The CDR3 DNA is TGTGCCAGCAGTGACAGGGGGGGGTCCCCCGTTAAACTGTTTTTT. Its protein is CASSDRGGSPVKLFF.

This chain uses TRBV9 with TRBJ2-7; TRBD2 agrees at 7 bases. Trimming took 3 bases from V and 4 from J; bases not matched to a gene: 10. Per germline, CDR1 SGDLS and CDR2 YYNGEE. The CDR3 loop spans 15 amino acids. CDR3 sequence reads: CASSAHGGGGYEQYF. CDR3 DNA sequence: TGTGCCAGCAGCGCCCATGGTGGGGGGGGATACGAGCAGTACTTC.

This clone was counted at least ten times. DNA for the CDR3: TGTGCCAGCAGCCGGATGACAGGGGACGCGAGGGAGCAGTACTTC. Its protein is CASSRMTGDAREQYF. The chain has TRBV7-6 and TRBJ2-7; 8 nucleotides match TRBD1. After removal of 5 bases from V and 7 bases from J, the junction contained 13 bases not matched to a gene. The CDR3 length is 15 residues. The V gene's germline CDR1 is SGHVS and CDR2 FNYEAQ.

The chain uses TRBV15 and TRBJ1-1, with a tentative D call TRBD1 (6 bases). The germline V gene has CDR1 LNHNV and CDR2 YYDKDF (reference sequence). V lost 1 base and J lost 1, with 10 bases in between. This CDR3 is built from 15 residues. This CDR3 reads CATSRVRTANTEAFF. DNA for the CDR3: TGTGCCACCAGCAGAGTGAGGACAGCGAACACTGAAGCTTTCTTT.

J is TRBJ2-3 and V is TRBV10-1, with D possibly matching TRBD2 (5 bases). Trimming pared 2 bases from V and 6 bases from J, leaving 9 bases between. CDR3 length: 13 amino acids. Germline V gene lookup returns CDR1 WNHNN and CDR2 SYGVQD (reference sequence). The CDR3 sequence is CASSETSPDTQYF. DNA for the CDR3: TGCGCCAGCAGTGAGACTAGTCCGGATACGCAGTATTTT.

CDR3 sequence (DNA): TGTGCCAGCAGCTTGATGGGCGGGGGGGCCCCCGGGGAGCTGTTTTTT. This gives the protein CASSLMGGGAPGELFF. V and J are TRBV5-8 and TRBJ2-2, with TRBD2 matching over 9 bases. CDR3 length: 16 amino acids. V shed 1 base and J 6 bases; nucleotides not matched to a gene: 7. Germline V gives CDR1 SGHTS, CDR2 YDEGEE.

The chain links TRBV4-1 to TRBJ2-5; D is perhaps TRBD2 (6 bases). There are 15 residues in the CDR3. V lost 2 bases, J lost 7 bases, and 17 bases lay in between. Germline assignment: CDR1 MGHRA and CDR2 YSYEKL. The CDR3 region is CASSQPPLGLVTQYF. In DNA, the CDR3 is TGCGCCAGCAGCCAACCTCCTCTGGGACTGGTGACCCAGTACTTC.

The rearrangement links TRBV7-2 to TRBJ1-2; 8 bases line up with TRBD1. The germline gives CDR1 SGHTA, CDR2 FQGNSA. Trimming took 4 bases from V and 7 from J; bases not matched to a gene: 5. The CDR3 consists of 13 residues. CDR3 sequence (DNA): TGTGCCAGCAGCTCTCCAGGGGGCATTGGCTACACCTTC. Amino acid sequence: CASSSPGGIGYTF.

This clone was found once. The CDR3: CASSLKSGHENSPLHF. The CDR3 DNA reads as TGTGCCAGCAGCCTAAAGTCAGGACATGAAAATTCACCCCTCCACTTT. This chain connects TRBV14 to TRBJ1-6; possible D gene TRBD1, 5 bases. This CDR3 is built from 16 residues. Trimming left V 4 bases short and J 7 bases short, with 17 bases between. Germline CDR1 reads SGHDN; CDR2 reads FVKESK.

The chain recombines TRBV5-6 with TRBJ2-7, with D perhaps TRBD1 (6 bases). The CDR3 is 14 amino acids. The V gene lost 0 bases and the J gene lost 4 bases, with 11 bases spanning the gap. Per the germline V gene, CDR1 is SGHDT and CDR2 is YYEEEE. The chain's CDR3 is CASSLGGQVYEQYF. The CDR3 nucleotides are TGTGCCAGCAGCTTGGGGGGACAAGTGTACGAGCAGTACTTC.

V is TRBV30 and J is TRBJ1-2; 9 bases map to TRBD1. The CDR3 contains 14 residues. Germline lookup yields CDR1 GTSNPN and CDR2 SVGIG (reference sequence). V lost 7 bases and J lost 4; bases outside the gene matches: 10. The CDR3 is CASRGQGKIYGYTF. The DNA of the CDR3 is TGTGCCTCGCGAGGACAGGGGAAGATCTATGGCTACACCTTC.

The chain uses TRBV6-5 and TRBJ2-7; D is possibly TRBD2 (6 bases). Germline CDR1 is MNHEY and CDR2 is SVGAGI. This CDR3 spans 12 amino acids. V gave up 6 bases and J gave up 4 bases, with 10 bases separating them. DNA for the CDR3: TGTGCCAGCAGCCACCGGGGGTACGAGCAGTACTTC. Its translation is CASSHRGYEQYF.

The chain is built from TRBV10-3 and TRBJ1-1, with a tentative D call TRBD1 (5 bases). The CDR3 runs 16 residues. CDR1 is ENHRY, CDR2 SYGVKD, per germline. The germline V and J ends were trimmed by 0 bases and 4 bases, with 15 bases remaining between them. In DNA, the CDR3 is TGTGCCATCAGTGAGTCAGAAGGACGGGGGAGCACTGAAGCTTTCTTT. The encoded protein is CAISESEGRGSTEAFF.